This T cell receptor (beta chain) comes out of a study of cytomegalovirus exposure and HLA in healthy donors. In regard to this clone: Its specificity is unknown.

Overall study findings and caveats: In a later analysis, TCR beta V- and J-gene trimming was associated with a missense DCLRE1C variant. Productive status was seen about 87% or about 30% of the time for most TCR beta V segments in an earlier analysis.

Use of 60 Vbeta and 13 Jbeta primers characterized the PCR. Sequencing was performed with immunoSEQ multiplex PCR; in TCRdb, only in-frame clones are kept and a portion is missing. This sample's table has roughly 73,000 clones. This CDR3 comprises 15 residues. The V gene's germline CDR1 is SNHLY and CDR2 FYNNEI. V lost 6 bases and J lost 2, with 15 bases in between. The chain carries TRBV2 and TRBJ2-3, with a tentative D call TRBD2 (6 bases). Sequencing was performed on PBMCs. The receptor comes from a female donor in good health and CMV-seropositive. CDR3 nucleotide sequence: TGTGCCAGCAGCACGGCGGGGAGATACACAGATACGCAGTATTTT. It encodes CASSTAGRYTDTQYF.